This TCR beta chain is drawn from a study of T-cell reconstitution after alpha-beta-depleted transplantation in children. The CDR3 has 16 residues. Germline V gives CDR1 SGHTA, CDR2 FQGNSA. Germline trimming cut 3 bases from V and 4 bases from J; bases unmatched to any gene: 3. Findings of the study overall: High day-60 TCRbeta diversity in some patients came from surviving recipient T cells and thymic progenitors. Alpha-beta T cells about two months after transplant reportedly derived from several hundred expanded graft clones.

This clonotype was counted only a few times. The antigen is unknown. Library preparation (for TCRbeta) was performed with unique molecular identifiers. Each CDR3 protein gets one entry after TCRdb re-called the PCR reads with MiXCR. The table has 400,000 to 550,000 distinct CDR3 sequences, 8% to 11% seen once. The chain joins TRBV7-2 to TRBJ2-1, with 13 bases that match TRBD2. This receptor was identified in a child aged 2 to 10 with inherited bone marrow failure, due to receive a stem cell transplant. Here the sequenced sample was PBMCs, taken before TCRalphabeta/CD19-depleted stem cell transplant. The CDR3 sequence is CASSLQGLAGYNEQFF. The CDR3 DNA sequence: TGTGCCAGCAGCTTGCAGGGACTAGCGGGGTACAATGAGCAGTTCTTC.